The 6 T cell receptor beta chains below all came from one sample that was sequenced in a study of blood T cell repertoires in COVID-19. Repertoires were generated with immunoSEQ multiplex PCR, while TCRdb's copy carries only in-frame clones and drops some. The repertoire holds fewer than 120,000 clones, with nearly 90% as singletons. The sample consisted of peripheral blood. The receptor set was obtained from a human donor in a cohort sampled during active COVID-19.

The chain has TRBV6-5 and TRBJ2-5; a possible D gene is TRBD1 (6 bases). V shed 6 bases and J shed 4 bases, with 12 bases lying between them. Germline CDR1 MNHEY, CDR2 SVGAGI. The CDR3 has 13 residues. CDR3 sequence (DNA): TGTGCCAGCAGCACAGGGAGTCCAGAGACCCAGTACTTC. It specifies CASSTGSPETQYF.

This chain joins TRBV5-1 and TRBJ2-3, with D tentatively TRBD1 (5 bases). Trimming removed 0 bases from V and 3 bases from J, with 17 bases in between. CDR1 and CDR2 from the germline V gene are SGHRS and YFSETQ. The CDR3 is 17 residues long. The CDR3 nucleotides are TGCGCCAGCAGCTTGGGAGCTTCAGGGATATCTACAGATACGCAGTATTTT. Translated: CASSLGASGISTDTQYF. The whole variable domain, remainder taken from reference TRBV5-1 and TRBJ2-3, is KAGVTQTPRYLIKTRGQQVTLSCSPISGHRSVSWYQQTPGQGLQFLFEYFSETQRNKGNFPGRFSGRQFSNSRSEMNVSTLELGDSALYLCASSLGASGISTDTQYFGPGTRLTVL.

The chain carries TRBV27 and TRBJ2-6; D gene ambiguous. V dropped 4 bases and J dropped 4 bases, with 8 bases sitting between them. CDR1 and CDR2 (germline): MNHEY, SMNVEV (reference sequence). This CDR3 is 14 amino acids long. The CDR3 nucleotides are TGTGCCAGCAGTTCCAGTACCGGGGCCAACGTCCTGACTTTC. Its translation is CASSSSTGANVLTF.

The chain has TRBV5-1 and TRBJ1-4; 7 nucleotides match TRBD1. CDR1 is SGHRS and CDR2 is YFSETQ in the germline V gene. The CDR3 extends over 15 amino acids. The V gene end was trimmed by 6 bases and the J gene end by 4 bases; junction bases not matched to a gene: 9. The CDR3 nucleotides are TGCGCCAGCAAAGTGAAGGGACAGTTTAATGAAAAACTGTTTTTT. Translating gives CASKVKGQFNEKLFF.

The chain is built from TRBV9 and TRBJ2-2, with TRBD2 matching over 12 bases. Germline CDR1 SGDLS, CDR2 YYNGEE. The J segment lost 5 bases and the V segment lost 3 bases, leaving 11 bases of the junction unmatched. The CDR3 runs 18 residues. The CDR3 sequence: CASSARTSGVPGTGELFF. CDR3 bases: TGTGCCAGCAGCGCAAGGACTAGCGGGGTTCCAGGTACCGGGGAGCTGTTTTTT.

The chain is built from TRBV6-6 and TRBJ1-1; D gene ambiguous. Germline CDR1 is MNHNY and CDR2 is SVGAGI (reference sequence). The CDR3 totals 14 residues. V dropped 0 bases and J dropped 7 bases, with 12 bases sitting between them. CDR3 coding DNA: TGTGCCAGCAGTTACTCGGGCCGCGGGGATGAAGCTTTCTTT. This gives the protein CASSYSGRGDEAFF.